This is a list of T cell receptor beta chains from one sample in a study of T cell changes during pregnancy in multiple sclerosis. Here immunoSEQ multiplex PCR was the method, and the copy in TCRdb shows in-frame clones only, minus some. The sample lists tens of thousands of clones; about 90% were seen once. This sample comprised CD8+ T cells from peripheral blood mononuclear cells, obtained before pregnancy. These receptor sequences come from a female donor with multiple sclerosis, enrolled in a pregnancy study. Both conserved end residues are part of each CDR3. A D gene is named only where the DNA matches it firmly. Rows may omit the clone size; those that give it use once, few, many or a size class.

d_call	v_call	clone_size	j_call	cdr3_nt	cdr3_aa
TRBD2	TRBV7-2	.	TRBJ2-7	TGTGCCAGCAGCGCCACCGGGACTAGTAACCACGAGCAGTACTTC	CASSATGTSNHEQYF
.	TRBV7-9	.	TRBJ2-1	TGTGCCAGCAGCTTAGCGGGGACTTCCTTCAATGAGCAGTTCTTC	CASSLAGTSFNEQFF
TRBD1	TRBV28	.	TRBJ1-5	TGTGCCAGCAGTTTTAGGGGGACAGGGCATCAGCCCCAGCATTTT	CASSFRGTGHQPQHF
TRBD1	TRBV7-9	once	TRBJ2-1	TGTGCCAGCAGCTTAGGGGGACAGGGGGTTGAGCAGTTCTTC	CASSLGGQGVEQFF
.	TRBV7-9	.	TRBJ2-1	TGTGCCAGCAGCTCACGGGTGGGAGGCCACAATGAGCAGTTCTTC	CASSSRVGGHNEQFF
.	TRBV5-6	.	TRBJ2-3	TGTGCCAGCAGCTTGTCGAGGACTATCTCTAGCACAGATACGCAGTATTTT	CASSLSRTISSTDTQYF
.	TRBV9	.	TRBJ2-2	TGTGCCAGCAGCGTCTGGCACAACACCGGGGAGCTGTTTTTT	CASSVWHNTGELFF
.	TRBV27	.	TRBJ2-1	TGTGCCAGCAGTTTACGGGGGGCGGATGAGCAGTTCTTC	CASSLRGADEQFF
TRBD2	TRBV28	.	TRBJ2-1	TGTGCCAGCAGTATCCTAGCGGGAGGGCCTTCGGATGAGCAGTTCTTC	CASSILAGGPSDEQFF
TRBD1	TRBV27	.	TRBJ2-7	TGTGCCAGCACTTCAGGGGGCGAGCAGTACTTC	CASTSGGEQYF
.	TRBV19	.	TRBJ1-2	TGTGCCACCAGAGAGGGTTATGGCTACACCTTC	CATREGYGYTF
TRBD2	TRBV7-7	.	TRBJ2-2	TGTGCCAGCAGCTTAGGATGGACTAGCGGGAGCGCCGGGGAGCTGTTTTTT	CASSLGWTSGSAGELFF
.	TRBV5-1	.	TRBJ2-1	TGCGCCAGCAGCTTGTCAGGCCCTTGGGATGAGCAGTTCTTC	CASSLSGPWDEQFF
TRBD1	TRBV7-9	.	TRBJ2-7	TGTGCCAGCAGCTTCTTCGGACAGGGCTCCTACGAGCAGTACTTC	CASSFFGQGSYEQYF
TRBD2	TRBV7-3	once	TRBJ2-5	TGTGCCAGCAGCTCCTCGGGGGGACCCCAAGAGACCCAGTACTTC	CASSSSGGPQETQYF
TRBD2	TRBV9	.	TRBJ2-1	TGTGCCAGCAGCGCCCCTAGCGGGAGGTACAATGAGCAGTTCTTC	CASSAPSGRYNEQFF
.	TRBV4-1	.	TRBJ1-5	TGCGCCAGCAGCCTGGGCAGGGGCAATCAGCCCCAGCATTTT	CASSLGRGNQPQHF
TRBD1	TRBV18	.	TRBJ1-2	TGTGCCAGCTCCCCCAACGACAGGGGGCGGCGTGGCTACACCTTC	CASSPNDRGRRGYTF
TRBD1	TRBV9	.	TRBJ2-1	TGTGCCAGCAGCGCCCAGGGGGCAGTGAATGAGCAGTTCTTC	CASSAQGAVNEQFF
TRBD1	TRBV25-1	.	TRBJ2-1	TGTGCCAGCAGTGTCGGACAGGTCAACTGGGGTGAGCAGTTCTTC	CASSVGQVNWGEQFF
.	TRBV6-5	.	TRBJ1-5	TGTGCCAGCGGAAGCAGGGGCGGCCAGCCCCAGCATTTT	CASGSRGGQPQHF
.	TRBV19	.	TRBJ2-5	TGTGCCAGTAGTCCAGCCAGGAGGCGGTACTTC	CASSPARRRYF
TRBD1	TRBV7-9	.	TRBJ2-1	TGTGCCAGCAGCTACCGGGACAGGGGCCCCTACAATGAGCAGTTCTTC	CASSYRDRGPYNEQFF
TRBD2	TRBV6-5	.	TRBJ2-5	TGTGCCAGCAGTTTCCTGACTAGCGGGGTCAGGGAGACCCAGTACTTC	CASSFLTSGVRETQYF